The clone carrying this T cell receptor beta chain was seen a single time. Sequenced by immunoSEQ multiplex PCR; TCRdb stores in-frame clones only, minus some. The table has approximately 96,000 clones, about 90% seen once. The data belong to a study of blood T cell repertoires in COVID-19. J gave up 0 bases and V 9 bases, and 4 bases lay outside the gene matches. This CDR3 is 13 amino acids long. The germline V gene has CDR1 SNHLY and CDR2 FYNNEI. The TCR sequence derives from a human donor with COVID-19, enrolled during active disease. The donor label of this sample is uncertain. This chain connects TRBV2 to TRBJ1-1; 7 bases align to TRBD1. Sequencing used peripheral blood. CDR3 amino acids: CARETGMNTEAFF. In DNA, the CDR3 is TGTGCCAGGGAGACAGGGATGAACACTGAAGCTTTCTTT.